This T cell receptor (beta chain) was recorded in a study of T cell responses to AZD1222 COVID-19 vaccine. In germline, CDR1 is MDHEN, CDR2 SYDVKM. This CDR3 is 12 amino acids long. Study-level points and caveats: Regions 160-218 and 743-854 held dominance among vaccine-associated CD4 TCRs, which spanned spike. Epitopes outside B.1.351 and B.1.1.7 mutated regions reportedly drew nearly half of spike TCRs. Sampling captured repertoires only after the peak T cell response. There were mostly white British donors and more females than males, and clonal diversity was possibly underestimated.

Assay: immunoSEQ multiplex PCR; the TCRdb copy retains only in-frame clones and omits some. The sample has around 120,000 clones; approximately 90% are singletons. As concerns this clone: Its antigen is undetermined. The junction shows a germline mismatch at one end, possibly a read error.

This TCR derives from an adult in good health. The chain links TRBV28 to TRBJ1-2, with no clear D. The input for sequencing was peripheral blood, taken on day 0 of AZD1222 vaccination. The CDR3 loop reads CASGLGNYGYTF. Written as DNA, the CDR3 is TGTGCCAGCGGTTTAGGGAACTATGGCTACACCTTC.